This T cell receptor (beta chain) was obtained from a study of cytomegalovirus exposure and HLA in healthy donors. General study results and limits: Other equally common chains were less clonally expanded than HLA-associated TCR beta chains, a later analysis showed. In an earlier analysis, in several hundred donors, most V segments appeared productive either ~90% or ~30% of the time.

About this clone: Its antigen is not known.

PCR amplification relied on 60 Vbeta primers (plus 13 Jbeta primers). This table comes from immunoSEQ multiplex PCR, and its TCRdb copy is limited to in-frame clones, with some not included. The table has 150,000 to 200,000 clones, around 80% seen once. V was cut by 4 bases and J by 1 base, with 5 bases left in between. Germline lookup yields CDR1 KGHSH and CDR2 LQKENI. The CDR3 spans 13 residues. The specimen sequenced was PBMCs. This receptor was taken from a woman aged 40 to 49 in good health and CMV-seronegative. J is TRBJ2-1 and V is TRBV18; unclear D gene. The CDR3 protein is CASSLVSYNEQFF. In DNA, the CDR3 is TGTGCCAGCTCACTCGTATCCTACAATGAGCAGTTCTTC.